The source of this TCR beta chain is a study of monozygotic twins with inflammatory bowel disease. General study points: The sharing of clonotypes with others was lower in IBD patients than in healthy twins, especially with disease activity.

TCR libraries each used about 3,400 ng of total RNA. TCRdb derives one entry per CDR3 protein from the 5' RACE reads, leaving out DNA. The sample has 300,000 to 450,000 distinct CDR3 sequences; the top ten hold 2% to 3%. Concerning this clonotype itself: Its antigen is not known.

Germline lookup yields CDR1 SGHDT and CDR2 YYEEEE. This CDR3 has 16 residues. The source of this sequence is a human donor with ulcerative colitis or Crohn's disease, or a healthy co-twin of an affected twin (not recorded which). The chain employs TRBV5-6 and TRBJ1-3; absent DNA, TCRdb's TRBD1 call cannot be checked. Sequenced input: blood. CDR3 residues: CASSLTGFSSGNTIYF.